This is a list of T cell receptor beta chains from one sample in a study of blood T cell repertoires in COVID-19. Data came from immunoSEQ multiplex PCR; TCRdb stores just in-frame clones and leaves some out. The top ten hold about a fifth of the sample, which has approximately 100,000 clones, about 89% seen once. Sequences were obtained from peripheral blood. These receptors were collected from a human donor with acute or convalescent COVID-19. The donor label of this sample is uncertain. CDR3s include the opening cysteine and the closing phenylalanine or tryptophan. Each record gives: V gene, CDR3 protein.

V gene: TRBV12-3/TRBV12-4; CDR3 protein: CASRRLAGFEQFF
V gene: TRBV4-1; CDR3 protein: CASSQGIGTDQPQHF
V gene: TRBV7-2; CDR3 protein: CASSRSSGIYNEQFF
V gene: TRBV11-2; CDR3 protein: CASSNTPGTLSYEQYF
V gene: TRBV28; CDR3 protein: CASSLGSGSGNEQYF
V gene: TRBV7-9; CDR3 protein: CASTGSGNTIYF
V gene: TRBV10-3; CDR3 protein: CALRQQVTDTQYF
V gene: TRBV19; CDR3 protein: CASSIYTGTGNEKLFF
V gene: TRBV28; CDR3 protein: CASSYRGQMGTEAFF
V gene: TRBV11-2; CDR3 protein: CASSLGSNAAYEQFF
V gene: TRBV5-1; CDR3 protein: CASSRGQGRNQPQHF
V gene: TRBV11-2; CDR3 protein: CASSLDDRDINQPQHF
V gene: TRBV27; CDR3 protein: CASSAGQGVGGYTF
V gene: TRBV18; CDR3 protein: CASSPGTINGNTIYF
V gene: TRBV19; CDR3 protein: CASSGGFHNEQFF
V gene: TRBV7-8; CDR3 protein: CASTRQGDYGYTF
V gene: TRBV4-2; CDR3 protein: CASSRGTGTGNTEAFF
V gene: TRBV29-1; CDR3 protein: CSVEGLASGSLTGELFF
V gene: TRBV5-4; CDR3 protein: CASSLDRGRETQYF
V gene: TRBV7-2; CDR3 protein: CASKRQGTISTDTQYF
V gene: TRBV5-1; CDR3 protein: CASSYSSGQETQYF
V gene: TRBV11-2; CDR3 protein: CASSFSQGLGYEQYF
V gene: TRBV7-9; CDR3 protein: CASSQGDPEAFF
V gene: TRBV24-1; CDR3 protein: CATKSKDRGKFLANTGELFF
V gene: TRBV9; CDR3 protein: CASSARSGTGNSPLHF
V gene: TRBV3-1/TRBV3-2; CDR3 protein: CASSRGTGRSLYF
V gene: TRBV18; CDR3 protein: CASSLNGGDTRNTEAFF
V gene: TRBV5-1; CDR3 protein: CASTPGGSTEAFF
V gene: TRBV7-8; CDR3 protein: CASSPDSNYGYTF
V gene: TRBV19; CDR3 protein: CASSLSGGVYEQYF
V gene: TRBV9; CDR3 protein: CASSVGEQGWEKLFF
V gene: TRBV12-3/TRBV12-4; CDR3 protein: CASSFRGEQYF
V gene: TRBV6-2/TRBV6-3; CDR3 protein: CASRPDRGRAYEQYF
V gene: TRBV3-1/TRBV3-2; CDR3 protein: CASSPQATDTQYF
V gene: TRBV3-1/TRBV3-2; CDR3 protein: CASSSRQGKETQYF
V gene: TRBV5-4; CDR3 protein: CASSLDGGRAYNEQFF
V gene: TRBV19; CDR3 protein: CASTLGAQTAGELFF
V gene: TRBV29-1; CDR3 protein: CSVGSSGNTIYF
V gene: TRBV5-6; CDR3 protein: CASSQTGGSNYGYTF
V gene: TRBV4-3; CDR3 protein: CASSQESGATNEKLFF
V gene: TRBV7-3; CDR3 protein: CASGQGPNTEAFF
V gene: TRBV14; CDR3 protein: CASSQVWGSTEAFF